A selection of T cell receptor beta chains follows, all from one sample in a study of blood T cell repertoires in COVID-19. Clones were sequenced by immunoSEQ multiplex PCR, and TCRdb holds only the in-frame ones, with some missing. The table includes around 160,000 clones, 65% to 85% detected once. The sequencing input was PBMCs or T cells enriched from blood (not recorded which). These receptors were taken from a woman aged 45-59 years who had been exposed to COVID-19. Each CDR3 is given with its conserved first and last residue. Fields, in order: D gene, V gene, J gene, CDR3 protein. D genes are given only for firm matches.

D gene: .
V gene: TRBV6-2/TRBV6-3
J gene: TRBJ2-1
CDR3 protein: CASSYTRGALIEQFF

D gene: TRBD2
V gene: TRBV4-3
J gene: TRBJ2-1
CDR3 protein: CASSQDGTSASNEQFF

D gene: TRBD2
V gene: TRBV6-5
J gene: TRBJ2-7
CDR3 protein: CASSYASGRVYEQYF

D gene: TRBD2
V gene: TRBV7-8
J gene: TRBJ2-7
CDR3 protein: CASSPGPGGSYEQYF

D gene: .
V gene: TRBV30
J gene: TRBJ1-1
CDR3 protein: CAWTVNTEAFF

D gene: .
V gene: TRBV7-8
J gene: TRBJ2-3
CDR3 protein: CASSLSGRGIKADTQYF

D gene: TRBD1
V gene: TRBV24-1
J gene: TRBJ2-5
CDR3 protein: CATSDPRDRGKETQYF

D gene: TRBD2
V gene: TRBV9
J gene: TRBJ2-1
CDR3 protein: CASSAGLGYNEQFF

D gene: TRBD2
V gene: TRBV5-5
J gene: TRBJ2-3
CDR3 protein: CATRTSGVADTQYF

D gene: .
V gene: TRBV29-1
J gene: TRBJ2-3
CDR3 protein: CSMLWGGTDTQYF

D gene: .
V gene: TRBV3-1/TRBV3-2
J gene: TRBJ1-2
CDR3 protein: CASSLGRRGNYGYTF

D gene: .
V gene: TRBV19
J gene: TRBJ2-7
CDR3 protein: CASSILTGSSYYEQYF

D gene: .
V gene: TRBV10-2
J gene: TRBJ1-1
CDR3 protein: CASSESSLTGENTEAFF

D gene: .
V gene: TRBV5-1
J gene: TRBJ1-3
CDR3 protein: CASSPGAGVPSGNTIYF

D gene: TRBD1
V gene: TRBV19
J gene: TRBJ1-1
CDR3 protein: CASSIGTGQGTEAFF

D gene: .
V gene: TRBV30
J gene: TRBJ2-7
CDR3 protein: CACGSGSYEQYF

D gene: .
V gene: TRBV9
J gene: TRBJ2-7
CDR3 protein: CASSVDQVHYEQYF

D gene: TRBD1
V gene: TRBV7-6
J gene: TRBJ2-5
CDR3 protein: CASTRGRGRGQETQYF

D gene: TRBD1
V gene: TRBV11-2
J gene: TRBJ2-6
CDR3 protein: CASSLDGTGLSSGANVLTF

D gene: TRBD2
V gene: TRBV4-1
J gene: TRBJ2-7
CDR3 protein: CASSQDPSGTFRSYEQYF

D gene: .
V gene: TRBV5-1
J gene: TRBJ2-5
CDR3 protein: CASSLRETQYF

D gene: .
V gene: TRBV2
J gene: TRBJ1-6
CDR3 protein: CASRGTSSNSPLHF

D gene: .
V gene: TRBV5-1
J gene: TRBJ2-1
CDR3 protein: CASSFEGVDEQFF

D gene: TRBD1
V gene: TRBV19
J gene: TRBJ1-2
CDR3 protein: CASSWQGGTNYGYTF

D gene: .
V gene: TRBV30
J gene: TRBJ2-7
CDR3 protein: CAWRDTLKQYF

D gene: TRBD1
V gene: TRBV6-5
J gene: TRBJ1-2
CDR3 protein: CASSKLTGEYNGYTF

D gene: TRBD1
V gene: TRBV19
J gene: TRBJ2-7
CDR3 protein: CASSRRQGYEQYF

D gene: .
V gene: TRBV14
J gene: TRBJ1-2
CDR3 protein: CASSPMDSNYGYTF

D gene: TRBD2
V gene: TRBV5-4
J gene: TRBJ2-1
CDR3 protein: CASSLGGGPYNEQFF

D gene: .
V gene: TRBV10-2
J gene: TRBJ1-1
CDR3 protein: CASSESGRGTEAFF

D gene: TRBD2
V gene: TRBV25-1
J gene: TRBJ2-7
CDR3 protein: CASQLAGGSYEQYF

D gene: .
V gene: TRBV7-6
J gene: TRBJ1-2
CDR3 protein: CASRLEVSGNYGYTF

D gene: .
V gene: TRBV30
J gene: TRBJ1-2
CDR3 protein: CAWADGGAYGYTF

D gene: TRBD2
V gene: TRBV6-5
J gene: TRBJ2-5
CDR3 protein: CASSRTSGSWETQYF

D gene: .
V gene: TRBV27
J gene: TRBJ2-5
CDR3 protein: CASSLFRGNQETQYF

D gene: TRBD2
V gene: TRBV27
J gene: TRBJ2-2
CDR3 protein: CASSKAGSNTGELFF

D gene: TRBD1
V gene: TRBV7-8
J gene: TRBJ1-4
CDR3 protein: CASSSNRDRDEKLFF

D gene: TRBD2
V gene: TRBV11-2
J gene: TRBJ2-1
CDR3 protein: CASSSLSGRNEQFF

D gene: TRBD1
V gene: TRBV10-3
J gene: TRBJ1-2
CDR3 protein: CAASHRGNYGYTF

D gene: TRBD1
V gene: TRBV5-1
J gene: TRBJ2-7
CDR3 protein: CASDRDRGYEQYF

D gene: TRBD2
V gene: TRBV3-1/TRBV3-2
J gene: TRBJ2-2
CDR3 protein: CASSRAGGFPGELFF

D gene: .
V gene: TRBV6-5
J gene: TRBJ1-2
CDR3 protein: CASSPGSRGYTF

D gene: TRBD1
V gene: TRBV23-1
J gene: TRBJ2-4
CDR3 protein: CASSRERTGGNIQYF

D gene: TRBD1
V gene: TRBV29-1
J gene: TRBJ2-7
CDR3 protein: CSAETGGYEQYF

D gene: .
V gene: TRBV10-3
J gene: TRBJ1-1
CDR3 protein: CAISEFGGKNTEAFF

D gene: TRBD1
V gene: TRBV11-1
J gene: TRBJ1-2
CDR3 protein: CASSSKLTGGYGYTF

D gene: .
V gene: TRBV6-1
J gene: TRBJ1-5
CDR3 protein: CASSEMVRSNQPQHF

D gene: TRBD1
V gene: TRBV3-1/TRBV3-2
J gene: TRBJ1-1
CDR3 protein: CASSQESDRDTEAFF

D gene: TRBD2
V gene: TRBV14
J gene: TRBJ2-3
CDR3 protein: CASSLRRSLAGGDTQYF

D gene: .
V gene: TRBV28
J gene: TRBJ1-4
CDR3 protein: CASSSPGAPRGKLFF

D gene: TRBD1
V gene: TRBV5-1
J gene: TRBJ2-7
CDR3 protein: CASRSRTGGSYEQYF

D gene: TRBD1
V gene: TRBV5-1
J gene: TRBJ2-1
CDR3 protein: CASSPGGGNNEQFF

D gene: .
V gene: TRBV7-2
J gene: TRBJ2-5
CDR3 protein: CASSLETGEGETQYF

D gene: .
V gene: TRBV2
J gene: TRBJ2-7
CDR3 protein: CASSGTGYEQYF

D gene: TRBD1
V gene: TRBV12-3/TRBV12-4
J gene: TRBJ2-7
CDR3 protein: CASSPRGLGEQYF

D gene: TRBD1
V gene: TRBV18
J gene: TRBJ1-5
CDR3 protein: CASSLRDRENQPQHF

D gene: TRBD1
V gene: TRBV25-1
J gene: TRBJ2-2
CDR3 protein: CASSRTGSTGELFF